This T cell receptor (beta chain) was observed in a study of naive and memory T cell subsets. General study points: Clonotypes here are unpaired alpha or beta chain sequences. TCR abundance followed a power law differing between naive and memory subsets. Naive repertoires, especially CD8, held a few larger clonotypes, possibly memory cells re-expressing CD45RA.

In the case of this clonotype: Its specificity is unknown.

An equimolar mix of two oligonucleotides served as the beta constant-region primer for TRBC1 and TRBC2. Four rounds of PCR amplified the ligated cDNA using nested alpha and beta constant-region primers plus SP2. The cDNA 3' end received a ligated single-stranded oligonucleotide carrying the SP2 primer and a 12-nucleotide UMI. TCRdb called the UMI-ligation and nested PCR reads again in MiXCR, with one record for every CDR3 protein. The data show 90,000 to 120,000 distinct CDR3 sequences, about 14% seen once. Looked up from germline, CDR1 is SGHKS and CDR2 is YYEKEE (reference sequence). The V and J ends lost 4 bases and 2 bases respectively, with 8 bases between them. The length of the CDR3 is 13 residues. Cells stained for CD3, CD4, CD8, CD45RA and CD27 were sorted into four subsets.

The specimen was naive CD8+ T cells from blood. The genes are TRBV5-5 and TRBJ2-3, with D uncertain. This receptor was obtained from a human donor in good health. Here the CDR3 reads CASSLWHTDTQYF. CDR3 DNA: TGTGCCAGCAGCCTCTGGCACACAGATACGCAGTATTTT.